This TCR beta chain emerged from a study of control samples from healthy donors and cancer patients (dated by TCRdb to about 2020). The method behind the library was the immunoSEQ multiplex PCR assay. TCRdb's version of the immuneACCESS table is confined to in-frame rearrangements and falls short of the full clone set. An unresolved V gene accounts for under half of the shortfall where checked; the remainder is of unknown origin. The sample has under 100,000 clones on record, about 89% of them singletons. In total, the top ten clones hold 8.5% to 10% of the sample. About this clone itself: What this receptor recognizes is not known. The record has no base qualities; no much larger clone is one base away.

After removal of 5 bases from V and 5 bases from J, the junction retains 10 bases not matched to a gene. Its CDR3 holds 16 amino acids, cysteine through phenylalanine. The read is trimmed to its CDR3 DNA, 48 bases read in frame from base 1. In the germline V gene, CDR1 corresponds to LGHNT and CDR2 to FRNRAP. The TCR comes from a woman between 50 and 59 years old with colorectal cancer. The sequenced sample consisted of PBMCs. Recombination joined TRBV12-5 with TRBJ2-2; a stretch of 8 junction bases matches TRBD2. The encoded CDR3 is CASGPPGSGETGELFF. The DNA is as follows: TGTGCTAGTGGTCCCCCAGGTAGCGGGGAAACCGGGGAGCTGTTTTTT.